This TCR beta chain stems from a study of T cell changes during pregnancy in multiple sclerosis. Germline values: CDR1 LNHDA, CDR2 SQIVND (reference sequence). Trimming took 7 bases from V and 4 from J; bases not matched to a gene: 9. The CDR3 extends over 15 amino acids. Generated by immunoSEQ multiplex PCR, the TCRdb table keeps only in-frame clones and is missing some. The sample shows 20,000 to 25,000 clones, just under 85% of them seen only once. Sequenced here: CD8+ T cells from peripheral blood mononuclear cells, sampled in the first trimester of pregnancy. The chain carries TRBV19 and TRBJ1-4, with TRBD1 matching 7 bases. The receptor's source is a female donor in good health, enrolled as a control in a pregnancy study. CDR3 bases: TGTGCCAGTACCCGATCGGGACAGTATAATGAAAAACTGTTTTTT. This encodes CASTRSGQYNEKLFF.